This T cell receptor beta chain was captured in a study of cytomegalovirus exposure and HLA in healthy donors. Across the whole study: Tens of millions of unique TCRs from HLA-typed donors made up an early data release. Findings and limits, study-wide: A link between a missense DCLRE1C variant and TCR beta V- and J-gene trimming emerged from a later analysis. 164 TCR beta chains were listed as cytomegalovirus-associated.

PCR was performed using 60 Vbeta and 13 Jbeta primers. The method was immunoSEQ multiplex PCR; TCRdb's version includes in-frame clones alone and lacks a portion of them. The sample has 75,000 to 100,000 clones, 76% seen once. This clone has just a few counts. The antigen is not known. V lost 6 bases to trimming and J lost 1 base, with 7 bases between them. The CDR3 has 14 amino acids. Germline values: CDR1 LNHDA, CDR2 SQIVND (reference sequence). Specimen: PBMCs. This chain uses TRBV19 with TRBJ2-6; perhaps TRBD2 as D (6 bases). The receptor comes from a woman aged 55-69 years in good health and CMV-seropositive. The CDR3 region is CASREGSGANVLTF. DNA of the CDR3: TGTGCCAGTAGGGAGGGATCTGGGGCCAACGTCCTGACTTTC.